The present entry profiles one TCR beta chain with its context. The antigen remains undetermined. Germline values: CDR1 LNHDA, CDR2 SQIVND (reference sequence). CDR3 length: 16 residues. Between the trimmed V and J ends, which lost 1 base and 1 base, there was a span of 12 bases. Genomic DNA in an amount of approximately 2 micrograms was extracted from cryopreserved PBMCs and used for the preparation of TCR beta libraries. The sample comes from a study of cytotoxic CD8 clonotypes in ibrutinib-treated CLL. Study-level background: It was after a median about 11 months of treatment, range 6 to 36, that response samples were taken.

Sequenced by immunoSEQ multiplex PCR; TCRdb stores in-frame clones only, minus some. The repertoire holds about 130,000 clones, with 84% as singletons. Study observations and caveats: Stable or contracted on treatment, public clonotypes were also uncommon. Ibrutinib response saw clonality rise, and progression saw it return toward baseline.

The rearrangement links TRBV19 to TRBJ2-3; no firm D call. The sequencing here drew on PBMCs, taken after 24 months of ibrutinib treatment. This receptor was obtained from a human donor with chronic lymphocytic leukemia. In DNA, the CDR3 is TGTGCCAGTAGTATAGCTTACGACGCCGGCACAGATACGCAGTATTTT. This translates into CASSIAYDAGTDTQYF.